Sequencing of this T cell receptor beta chain was carried out in a study of shared clonotypes between healthy human individuals (dated by TCRdb to 2019 to 2021). A note on the overall study: The cohort included a few men and a couple of women between 18 and 49 years of age. Each donor's leukapheresis produced roughly between roughly 0.9 and 9 billion PBMCs. Different laboratories and diverse techniques were used to prepare libraries and sequence TCR repertoires, to increase sequencing depth and limit assay-specific biases. To estimate repertoire size and how much clonotype sharing occurs between individuals, the study deeply sequenced the blood TCR repertoires of a handful of healthy adults.

The donors were healthy, HIV-negative adults with no recently reported acute infections or vaccinations. Every donor was a Caucasian adult residing in Nashville, Tennessee, USA. For unsorted samples, 96 million or so PBMCs were counted, and genomic DNA was extracted using the QIAamp DNA Blood Mini kit. After blood collection by leukapheresis, PBMCs were isolated using Ficoll-Histopaque density gradient centrifugation and then cryopreserved in the vapor phase of liquid nitrogen. General study outcomes and caveats: The small number of donors limited the genetic and exposure-history diversity represented. Pairwise subsampling indicated that sequencing depth was expected to affect the degree of clonotype sharing among donors. Sampling was restricted to blood, and TCR repertoires in tissues likely differ from the TCR repertoires found in blood.

Including the terminal cysteine and phenylalanine, the CDR3 comprises 15 residues. This entry keeps only the CDR3 DNA: 45 bases, framed from base 1. Trimming accounts for 7 bases at V and 6 bases at J, while the number of junction bases matched to no gene is 14. CDR1 and CDR2 were assigned from the germline V gene as SGHRS and YFSETQ. In regard to this clone: Its binding antigen is unknown. Only one base separates this from a far larger clonotype, so it likely reflects a read error.

TCR CDR3 regions were amplified from genomic DNA by multiplex PCR using the deep immunoSEQ assay. For each cell subset, the extracted genomic DNA was distributed evenly across all wells of several immunoSEQ 96-well plates, and each plate served as one replicate. Each replicate PCR for unsorted PBMC received about 300 ng genomic DNA, equal to 25,000 to 35,000 T cell genomes. Ten immunoSEQ deep assay plates were used to sequence the unsorted PBMC genomic DNA. The purified libraries were quantified using a Qubit 3.0 fluorometer, sized with a Bioanalyzer 2100, and then quantified again using the KAPA Library Quantification kit. Every immunoSEQ 96-well plate was sequenced on a separate single-read 150-cycle Illumina NextSeq 550 flow cell. The paper's processing steps were these. Because only junctional sequences without quality scores were contained in the immunoSEQ output, filtering matching that applied to full-length reads could not be performed. To assign V/J genes and CDR3, sequences were annotated against IMGT germline references using PyIR, a Python wrapper for IgBLAST v1.9. Reads were removed for weak V/J assignments (E-value above 1e-6), missing CDR3, stop codons, out-of-frame junctions, or ambiguous translated residues. A V3J clonotype was defined by an identical inferred V gene, J gene, and CDR3 amino acid sequence. Percentage overlap between repertoires was calculated by dividing the number of shared unique clonotypes by the size of the smaller repertoire. RTK rarefaction, the Chao1 estimator, and Recon v2.1 estimates of unobserved clonotypes were used to assess repertoire richness. The clones in this table, taken by TCRdb from immuneACCESS, are in-frame only. Not every clone is retained; where verified, under half of the shortfall comes from an unresolved V gene, and the cause of the rest is unknown. Clonal size and the V and J genes are those of that table, whereas D and trimming came from the DNA. For this sample the table gives some 490,000 clones, of which approximately 81% were detected only once. Approximately 12% of the sample is held by the ten biggest clonotypes.

The sample taken for sequencing was PBMCs. This clonotype was sampled from a woman in her forties in good health. Some clones in this sample may be carry-over from other donors' samples. Rearrangement joined TRBV5-1 to TRBJ1-2, with TRBD1 matching 8 junction bases. The DNA is TGCGCCAGCGGCCCGAGACCAGGGGGCAGAGATGGCTACACCTTC. Translated, this gives CASGPRPGGRDGYTF.